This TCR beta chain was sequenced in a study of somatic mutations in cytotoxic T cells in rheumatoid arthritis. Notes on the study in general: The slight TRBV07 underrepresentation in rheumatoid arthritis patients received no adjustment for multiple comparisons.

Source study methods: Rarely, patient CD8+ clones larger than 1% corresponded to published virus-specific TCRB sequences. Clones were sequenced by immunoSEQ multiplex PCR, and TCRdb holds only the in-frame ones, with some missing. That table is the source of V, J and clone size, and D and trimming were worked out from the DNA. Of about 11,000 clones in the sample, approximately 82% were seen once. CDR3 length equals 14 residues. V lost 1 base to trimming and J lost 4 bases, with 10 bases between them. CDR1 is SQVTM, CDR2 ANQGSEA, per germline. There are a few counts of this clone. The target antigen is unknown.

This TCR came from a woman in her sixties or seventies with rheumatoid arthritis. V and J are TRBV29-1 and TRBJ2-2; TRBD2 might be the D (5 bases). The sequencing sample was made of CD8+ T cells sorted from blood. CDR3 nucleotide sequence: TGCAGCGTTGAAGTGGGAGTTCGCACCGGGGAGCTGTTTTTT. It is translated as CSVEVGVRTGELFF.